One T cell receptor beta chain is described in this entry. TCRdb's copy holds only in-frame clones and misses some; the assay was immunoSEQ multiplex PCR. The repertoire holds approximately 22,000 clones, with 83% as singletons. The data were obtained in a study of OX40 agonist ivuxolimab in advanced cancers. CDR3 length equals 15 residues. The germline V and J ends were trimmed by 5 bases and 0 bases, with 10 bases remaining between them. CDR1 and CDR2 (germline): ENHRY, SYGVKD. The V and J genes are TRBV10-3 and TRBJ2-2; TRBD1 is a possible D gene (6 bases). The sequence derives from an adult with an advanced solid tumor such as melanoma, head and neck, liver or kidney cancer. The sequences come from CD4+ or CD8+ T cells sorted from blood, collected in a trial of the OX40 agonist ivuxolimab. CDR3 bases: TGTGCCATCAGTCCCAGGGGAACGAACACCGGGGAGCTGTTTTTT. It encodes CAISPRGTNTGELFF.